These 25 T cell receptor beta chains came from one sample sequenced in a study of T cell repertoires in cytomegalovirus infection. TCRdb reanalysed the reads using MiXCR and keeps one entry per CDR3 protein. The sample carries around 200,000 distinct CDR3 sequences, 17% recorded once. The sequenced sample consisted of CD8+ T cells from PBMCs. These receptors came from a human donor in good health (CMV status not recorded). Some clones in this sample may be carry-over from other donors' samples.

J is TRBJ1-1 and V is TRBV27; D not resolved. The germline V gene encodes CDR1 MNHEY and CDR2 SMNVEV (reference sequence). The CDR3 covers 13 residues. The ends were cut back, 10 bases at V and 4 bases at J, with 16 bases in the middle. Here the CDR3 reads CANISFGGTEAFF. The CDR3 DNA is TGTGCCAATATCAGTTTTGGAGGCACTGAAGCTTTCTTT.

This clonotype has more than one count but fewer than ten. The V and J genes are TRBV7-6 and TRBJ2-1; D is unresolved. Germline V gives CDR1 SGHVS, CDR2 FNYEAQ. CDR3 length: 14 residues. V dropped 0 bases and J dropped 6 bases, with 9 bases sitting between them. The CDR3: CASSLAGSSNEQFF. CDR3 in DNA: TGTGCCAGCAGCTTAGCGGGTTCGAGCAATGAGCAGTTCTTC.

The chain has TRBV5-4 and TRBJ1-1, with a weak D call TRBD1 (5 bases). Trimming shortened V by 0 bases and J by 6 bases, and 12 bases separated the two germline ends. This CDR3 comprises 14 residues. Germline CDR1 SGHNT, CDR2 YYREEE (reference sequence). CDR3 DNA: TGTGCCAGCAGCTTGGAAACAGGTTCCCCTGAAGCTTTCTTT. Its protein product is CASSLETGSPEAFF.

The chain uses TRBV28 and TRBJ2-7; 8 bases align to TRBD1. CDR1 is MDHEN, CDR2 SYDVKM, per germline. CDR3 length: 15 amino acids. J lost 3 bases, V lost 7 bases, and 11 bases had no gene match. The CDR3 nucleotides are TGTGCCAGCACCGGAAGGACAGGGAACATCTACGAGCAGTACTTC. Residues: CASTGRTGNIYEQYF.

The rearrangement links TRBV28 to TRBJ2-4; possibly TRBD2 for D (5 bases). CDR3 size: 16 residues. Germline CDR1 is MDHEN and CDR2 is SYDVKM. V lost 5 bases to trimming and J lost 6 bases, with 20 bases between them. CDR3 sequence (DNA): TGTGCCAGCAGTGGAGGACCTCCAAGCCATGGAAACATTCAGTACTTC. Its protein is CASSGGPPSHGNIQYF.

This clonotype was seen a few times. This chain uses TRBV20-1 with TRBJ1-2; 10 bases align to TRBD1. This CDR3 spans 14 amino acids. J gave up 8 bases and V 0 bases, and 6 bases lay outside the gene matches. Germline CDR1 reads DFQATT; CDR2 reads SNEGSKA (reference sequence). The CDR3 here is CSARDPDRGLGYTF. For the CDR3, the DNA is TGCAGTGCTAGAGATCCCGACAGGGGGCTAGGCTACACCTTC.

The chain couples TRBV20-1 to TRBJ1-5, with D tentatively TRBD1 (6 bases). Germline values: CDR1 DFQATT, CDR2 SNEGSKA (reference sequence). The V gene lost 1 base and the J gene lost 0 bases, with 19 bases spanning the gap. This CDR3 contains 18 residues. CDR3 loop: CSARARGTGSYSNQPQHF. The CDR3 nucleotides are TGCAGTGCTAGAGCCAGGGGCACTGGGAGCTATAGCAATCAGCCCCAGCATTTT.

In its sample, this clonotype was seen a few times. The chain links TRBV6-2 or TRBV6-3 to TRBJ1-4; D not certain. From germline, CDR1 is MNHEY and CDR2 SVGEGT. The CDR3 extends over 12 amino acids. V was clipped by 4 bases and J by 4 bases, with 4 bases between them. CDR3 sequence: CASSSNNEKLFF. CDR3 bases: TGTGCCAGCAGTTCCAATAATGAAAAACTGTTTTTT.

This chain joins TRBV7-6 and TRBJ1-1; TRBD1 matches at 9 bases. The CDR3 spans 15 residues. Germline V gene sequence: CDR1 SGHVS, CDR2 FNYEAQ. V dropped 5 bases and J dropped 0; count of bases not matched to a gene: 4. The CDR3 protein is CASSPGQGLNTEAFF. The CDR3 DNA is TGTGCCAGCAGCCCTGGACAGGGGTTGAACACTGAAGCTTTCTTT.

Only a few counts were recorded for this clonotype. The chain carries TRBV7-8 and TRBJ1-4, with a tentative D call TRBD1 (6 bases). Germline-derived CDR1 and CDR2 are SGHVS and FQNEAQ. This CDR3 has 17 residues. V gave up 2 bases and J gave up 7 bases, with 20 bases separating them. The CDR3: CASSLFRGPPPTEKLFF. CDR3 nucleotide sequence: TGTGCCAGCAGCTTATTCAGGGGTCCCCCTCCAACTGAAAAACTGTTTTTT.

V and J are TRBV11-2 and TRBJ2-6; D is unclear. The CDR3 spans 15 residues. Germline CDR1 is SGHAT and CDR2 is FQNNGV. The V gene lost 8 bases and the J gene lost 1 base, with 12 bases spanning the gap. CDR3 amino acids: CASRSLFSGANVLTF. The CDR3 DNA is TGTGCCAGCCGGTCGTTGTTTTCTGGGGCCAACGTCCTGACTTTC.

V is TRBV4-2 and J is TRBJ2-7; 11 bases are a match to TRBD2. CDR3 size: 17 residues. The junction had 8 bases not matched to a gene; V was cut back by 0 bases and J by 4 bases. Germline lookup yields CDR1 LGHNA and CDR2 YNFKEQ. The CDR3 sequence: CASSQDPTSGVSYEQYF. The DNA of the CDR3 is TGTGCCAGCAGCCAAGATCCGACTAGCGGGGTTAGTTACGAGCAGTACTTC.

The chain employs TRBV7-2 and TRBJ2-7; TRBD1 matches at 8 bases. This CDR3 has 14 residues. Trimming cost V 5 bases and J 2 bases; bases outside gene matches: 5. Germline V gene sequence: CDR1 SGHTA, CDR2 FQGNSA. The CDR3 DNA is TGTGCCAGCAGCCATGGACAGGGCCCCTACGAGCAGTACTTC. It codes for CASSHGQGPYEQYF.

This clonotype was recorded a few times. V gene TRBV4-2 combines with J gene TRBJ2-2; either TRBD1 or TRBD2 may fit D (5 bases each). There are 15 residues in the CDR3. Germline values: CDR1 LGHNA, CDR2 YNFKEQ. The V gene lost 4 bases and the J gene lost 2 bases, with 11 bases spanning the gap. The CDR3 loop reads CASSPGPLNTGELFF. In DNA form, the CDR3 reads TGTGCCAGCAGCCCGGGACCTTTAAACACCGGGGAGCTGTTTTTT.

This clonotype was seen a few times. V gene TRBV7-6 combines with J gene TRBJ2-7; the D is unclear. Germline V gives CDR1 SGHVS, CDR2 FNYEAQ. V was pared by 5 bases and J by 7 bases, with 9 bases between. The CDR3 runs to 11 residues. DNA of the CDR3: TGTGCCAGCAGCCAAGGACGGGAGCAGTACTTC. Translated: CASSQGREQYF.

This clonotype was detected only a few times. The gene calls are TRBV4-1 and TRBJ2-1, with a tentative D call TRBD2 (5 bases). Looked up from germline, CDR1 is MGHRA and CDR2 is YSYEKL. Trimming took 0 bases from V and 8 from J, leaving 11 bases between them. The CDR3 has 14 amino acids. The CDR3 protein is CASSQDTSSYEQFF. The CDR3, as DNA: TGCGCCAGCAGCCAAGACACTAGTTCATATGAGCAGTTCTTC.

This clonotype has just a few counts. The CDR3: CASSIDGDMNTEAFF. DNA for the CDR3: TGTGCCAGTAGTATCGACGGTGACATGAACACTGAAGCTTTCTTT. V and J are TRBV19 and TRBJ1-1; no firm D call. The ends were cut back, 3 bases at V and 0 bases at J, with 11 bases in the middle. Germline CDR1 reads LNHDA; CDR2 reads SQIVND (reference sequence). The CDR3 extends over 15 amino acids. The variable domain in full, with the rest retrieved from reference TRBV19 and TRBJ1-1, is DGGITQSPKYLFRKEGQNVTLSCEQNLNHDAMYWYRQDPGQGLRLIYYSQIVNDFQKGDIAEGYSVSREKKESFPLTVTSAQKNPTAFYLCASSIDGDMNTEAFFGQGTRLTVV.

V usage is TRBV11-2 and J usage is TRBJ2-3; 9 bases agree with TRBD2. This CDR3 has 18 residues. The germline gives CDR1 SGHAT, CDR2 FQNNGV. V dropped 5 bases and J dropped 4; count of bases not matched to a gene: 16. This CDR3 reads CASSPRGGDSGGADTQYF. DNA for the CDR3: TGTGCCAGCAGCCCTAGGGGAGGTGATAGCGGGGGCGCAGATACGCAGTATTTT. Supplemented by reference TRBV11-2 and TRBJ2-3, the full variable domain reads EAGVAQSPRYKIIEKRQSVAFWCNPISGHATLYWYQQILGQGPKLLIQFQNNGVVDDSQLPKDRFSAERLKGVDSTLKIQPAKLEDSAVYLCASSPRGGDSGGADTQYFGPGTRLTVL.

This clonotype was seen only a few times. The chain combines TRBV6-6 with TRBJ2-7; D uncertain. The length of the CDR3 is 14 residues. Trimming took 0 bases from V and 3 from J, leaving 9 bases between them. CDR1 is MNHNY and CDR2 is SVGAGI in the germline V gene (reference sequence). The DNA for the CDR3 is TGTGCCAGCAGTTACTCGACTCCGAGCTACGAGCAGTACTTC. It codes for CASSYSTPSYEQYF.

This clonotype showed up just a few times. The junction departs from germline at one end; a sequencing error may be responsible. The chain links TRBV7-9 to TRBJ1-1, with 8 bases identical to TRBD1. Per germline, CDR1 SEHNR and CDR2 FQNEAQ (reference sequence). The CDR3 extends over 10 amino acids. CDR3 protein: CASSDRQGPF. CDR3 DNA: TGTGCCAGCAGCGACCGACAGGGGCCCTTT.

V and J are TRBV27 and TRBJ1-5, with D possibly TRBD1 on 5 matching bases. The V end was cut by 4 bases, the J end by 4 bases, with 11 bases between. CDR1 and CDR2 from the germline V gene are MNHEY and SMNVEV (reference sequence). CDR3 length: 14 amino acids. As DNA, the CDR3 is TGTGCCAGCAGTTATGGGGGAGGGAATCAGCCCCAGCATTTT. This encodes CASSYGGGNQPQHF.

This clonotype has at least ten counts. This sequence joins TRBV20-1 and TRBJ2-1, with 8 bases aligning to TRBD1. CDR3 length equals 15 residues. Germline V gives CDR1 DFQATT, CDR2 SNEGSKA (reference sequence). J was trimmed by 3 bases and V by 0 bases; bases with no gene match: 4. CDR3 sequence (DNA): TGCAGTGCTAGAGACCCACAGGGGGTCTACAATGAGCAGTTCTTC. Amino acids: CSARDPQGVYNEQFF.

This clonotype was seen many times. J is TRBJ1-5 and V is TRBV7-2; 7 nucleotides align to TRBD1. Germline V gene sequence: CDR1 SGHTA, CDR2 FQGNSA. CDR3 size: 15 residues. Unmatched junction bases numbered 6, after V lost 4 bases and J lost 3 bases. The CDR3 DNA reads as TGTGCCAGCAGCTCGGGACAGATTGACAATCAGCCCCAGCATTTT. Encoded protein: CASSSGQIDNQPQHF.

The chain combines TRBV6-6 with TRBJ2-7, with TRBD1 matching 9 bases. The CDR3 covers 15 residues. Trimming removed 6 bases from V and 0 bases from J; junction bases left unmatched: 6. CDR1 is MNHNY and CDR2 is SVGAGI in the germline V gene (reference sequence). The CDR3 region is CASSRTGDFSYEQYF. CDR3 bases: TGTGCCAGCAGCAGGACAGGGGACTTCTCCTACGAGCAGTACTTC.

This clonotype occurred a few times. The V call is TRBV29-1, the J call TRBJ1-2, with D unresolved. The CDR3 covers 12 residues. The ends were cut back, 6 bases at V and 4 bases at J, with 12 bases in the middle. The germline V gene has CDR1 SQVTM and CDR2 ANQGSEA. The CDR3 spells CSVPDGFYGYTF. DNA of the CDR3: TGCAGCGTCCCGGACGGGTTCTATGGCTACACCTTC.